The rows below give T cell receptor beta chains drawn from one sample of a study of blood T cell repertoires in COVID-19. The method was immunoSEQ multiplex PCR; TCRdb's version includes in-frame clones alone and lacks a portion of them. The sample carries roughly 150,000 clones, less than 90% recorded once. The sequencing input was peripheral blood. The receptors come from a woman in her 70s with acute or convalescent COVID-19. The CDR3 runs from the conserved cysteine through the conserved F or W. The order of the fields is CDR3 protein, CDR3 DNA, V gene, D gene, clone size, J gene. The D gene is left open where the match is weak. The size of a clone is reported for some rows only, either as once, few or many, or as a class for expanded clones.

cdr3_aa: CASSPSTTGTEAFF
cdr3_nt: TGTGCCAGCTCACCGTCGACAACGGGGACTGAAGCTTTCTTT
v_call: TRBV18
d_call: NA
clone_size: NA
j_call: TRBJ1-1

cdr3_aa: CASTLAGTNTGELFF
cdr3_nt: TGTGCCAGCACCCTAGCGGGGACGAACACCGGGGAGCTGTTTTTT
v_call: TRBV13
d_call: TRBD2
clone_size: NA
j_call: TRBJ2-2

cdr3_aa: CASSVQTAGGHLTDTQYF
cdr3_nt: TGTGCCAGCAGCGTTCAAACAGCGGGGGGGCATTTGACAGATACGCAGTATTTT
v_call: TRBV9
d_call: TRBD2
clone_size: NA
j_call: TRBJ2-3

cdr3_aa: CASSVGASGSGANVLTF
cdr3_nt: TGTGCCAGCAGCGTAGGTGCTAGCGGCTCTGGGGCCAACGTCCTGACTTTC
v_call: TRBV9
d_call: TRBD2
clone_size: NA
j_call: TRBJ2-6

cdr3_aa: CATAGGNYGYTF
cdr3_nt: TGTGCCACGGCCGGGGGTAACTATGGCTACACCTTC
v_call: TRBV6-5
d_call: NA
clone_size: NA
j_call: TRBJ1-2

cdr3_aa: CASSRSQGRVNEKLFF
cdr3_nt: TGTGCCAGCAGCCGTTCACAGGGTCGGGTTAATGAAAAACTGTTTTTT
v_call: TRBV6-6
d_call: NA
clone_size: NA
j_call: TRBJ1-4

cdr3_aa: CASSLTAGGANWTF
cdr3_nt: TGCGCCAGCAGCTTGACAGCAGGGGGCGCTAACTGGACCTTC
v_call: TRBV5-1
d_call: TRBD1
clone_size: few
j_call: TRBJ1-2

cdr3_aa: CASSAPTASTDTQYF
cdr3_nt: TGTGCCAGCAGCGCCCCTACCGCTAGCACAGATACGCAGTATTTT
v_call: TRBV7-2
d_call: NA
clone_size: NA
j_call: TRBJ2-3

cdr3_aa: CASSGSYNEQFF
cdr3_nt: TGTGCCAGCAGCGGTTCCTACAATGAGCAGTTCTTC
v_call: TRBV28
d_call: NA
clone_size: NA
j_call: TRBJ2-1

cdr3_aa: CASSSGQVYGYTF
cdr3_nt: TGTGCCAGCAGCTCCGGACAAGTCTATGGCTACACCTTC
v_call: TRBV7-9
d_call: NA
clone_size: NA
j_call: TRBJ1-2

cdr3_aa: CASSPRTGAGAGELFF
cdr3_nt: TGTGCCAGCTCACCACGGACAGGGGCGGGAGCCGGGGAGCTGTTTTTT
v_call: TRBV18
d_call: TRBD1
clone_size: NA
j_call: TRBJ2-2

cdr3_aa: CASSDRGSRSPLHF
cdr3_nt: TGTGCCAGCAGTGACAGGGGTAGTCGCTCACCCCTCCACTTT
v_call: TRBV6-1
d_call: NA
clone_size: few
j_call: TRBJ1-6

cdr3_aa: CASSPGTGLRTYGYTF
cdr3_nt: TGTGCCAGCAGTCCCGGGACAGGGCTGAGGACCTATGGCTACACCTTC
v_call: TRBV6-2/TRBV6-3
d_call: TRBD1
clone_size: once
j_call: TRBJ1-2

cdr3_aa: CAIHAGWGTGELFF
cdr3_nt: TGTGCCATTCATGCGGGGTGGGGCACCGGGGAGCTGTTTTTT
v_call: TRBV10-3
d_call: NA
clone_size: NA
j_call: TRBJ2-2

cdr3_aa: CASSELSNTGELFF
cdr3_nt: TGTGCCAGCAGTGAATTATCGAACACCGGGGAGCTGTTTTTT
v_call: TRBV2
d_call: NA
clone_size: NA
j_call: TRBJ2-2

cdr3_aa: CASSSLGTSGSQGNEQFF
cdr3_nt: TGCGCCAGCAGTAGCCTTGGGACTAGCGGAAGCCAGGGAAATGAGCAGTTCTTC
v_call: TRBV5-1
d_call: TRBD2
clone_size: NA
j_call: TRBJ2-1

cdr3_aa: CSVVTGGSGNQPQHF
cdr3_nt: TGCAGCGTTGTAACAGGGGGCTCTGGGAATCAGCCCCAGCATTTT
v_call: TRBV29-1
d_call: TRBD1
clone_size: NA
j_call: TRBJ1-5

cdr3_aa: CASSETSAGQYF
cdr3_nt: TGTGCCAGCAGTGAAACCTCCGCGGGGCAGTACTTC
v_call: TRBV6-1
d_call: NA
clone_size: once
j_call: TRBJ2-7

cdr3_aa: CASSEFSNYGYTF
cdr3_nt: TGCGCCAGCAGTGAGTTCAGTAACTATGGCTACACCTTC
v_call: TRBV10-2
d_call: NA
clone_size: NA
j_call: TRBJ1-2

cdr3_aa: CASSQGRRVEKLFF
cdr3_nt: TGTGCCAGCAGCCAAGGTAGGAGAGTGGAAAAACTGTTTTTT
v_call: TRBV3-1/TRBV3-2
d_call: NA
clone_size: NA
j_call: TRBJ1-4

cdr3_aa: CASTGQGSSYNSPLHF
cdr3_nt: TGTGCCAGCACCGGACAGGGTAGCTCCTATAATTCACCCCTCCACTTT
v_call: TRBV7-9
d_call: TRBD1
clone_size: NA
j_call: TRBJ1-6

cdr3_aa: CASSLGGTGRQPQHF
cdr3_nt: TGTGCCAGCAGCTTGGGGGGGACAGGGCGTCAGCCCCAGCATTTT
v_call: TRBV5-4
d_call: TRBD1
clone_size: NA
j_call: TRBJ1-5

cdr3_aa: CASSRGTGERPQHF
cdr3_nt: TGTGCCAGCAGCCGTGGGACAGGGGAACGGCCCCAGCATTTT
v_call: TRBV6-6
d_call: TRBD1
clone_size: NA
j_call: TRBJ1-5

cdr3_aa: CASRRDRTDQPQHF
cdr3_nt: TGTGCCAGCAGACGGGACAGAACCGATCAGCCCCAGCATTTT
v_call: TRBV2
d_call: TRBD1
clone_size: NA
j_call: TRBJ1-5

cdr3_aa: CASSHRDYGYTF
cdr3_nt: TGTGCCAGCAGTCACAGGGACTATGGCTACACCTTC
v_call: TRBV28
d_call: NA
clone_size: NA
j_call: TRBJ1-2

cdr3_aa: CASSGMGPNSGNTIYF
cdr3_nt: TGTGCCAGCAGTGGGATGGGGCCTAACTCTGGAAACACCATATATTTT
v_call: TRBV2
d_call: NA
clone_size: NA
j_call: TRBJ1-3

cdr3_aa: CASQDSDRTYGYTF
cdr3_nt: TGTGCCAGTCAGGACTCAGACAGGACCTATGGCTACACCTTC
v_call: TRBV19
d_call: NA
clone_size: NA
j_call: TRBJ1-2

cdr3_aa: CASSPLARQGTYEQYF
cdr3_nt: TGTGCCAGTAGTCCCCTTGCCCGACAGGGGACCTACGAGCAGTACTTC
v_call: TRBV19
d_call: TRBD1
clone_size: NA
j_call: TRBJ2-7

cdr3_aa: CASSRWGENTEAFF
cdr3_nt: TGTGCCAGCTCACGATGGGGGGAGAACACTGAAGCTTTCTTT
v_call: TRBV18
d_call: NA
clone_size: few
j_call: TRBJ1-1

cdr3_aa: CASSPAAGYNQPQHF
cdr3_nt: TGCGCCAGCAGCCCGGCCGCAGGGTACAATCAGCCCCAGCATTTT
v_call: TRBV5-1
d_call: NA
clone_size: NA
j_call: TRBJ1-5

cdr3_aa: CASSFPGQLLDTQYF
cdr3_nt: TGTGCCAGCAGCTTCCCCGGACAACTACTCGATACGCAGTATTTT
v_call: TRBV7-2
d_call: NA
clone_size: NA
j_call: TRBJ2-3

cdr3_aa: CASSPGGNTIYF
cdr3_nt: TGTGCCAGCAGTCCGGGTGGAAACACCATATATTTT
v_call: TRBV12-3/TRBV12-4
d_call: NA
clone_size: NA
j_call: TRBJ1-3

cdr3_aa: CASSAGGTIAFQETQYF
cdr3_nt: TGTGCCAGCAGCGCCGGTGGGACTATAGCTTTCCAAGAGACCCAGTACTTC
v_call: TRBV5-6
d_call: TRBD2
clone_size: NA
j_call: TRBJ2-5

cdr3_aa: CASSRLGQANYGYTF
cdr3_nt: TGTGCCAGCAGCCGCCTCGGACAGGCTAACTATGGCTACACCTTC
v_call: TRBV3-1/TRBV3-2
d_call: TRBD1
clone_size: NA
j_call: TRBJ1-2

cdr3_aa: CASSPRGNYNSPLHF
cdr3_nt: TGTGCCAGCAGCCCCAGGGGGAACTATAATTCACCCCTCCACTTT
v_call: TRBV7-9
d_call: TRBD1
clone_size: NA
j_call: TRBJ1-6

cdr3_aa: CASSFDGNRVSAEAFF
cdr3_nt: TGCGCCAGCAGCTTTGATGGGAACAGGGTGAGCGCTGAAGCTTTCTTT
v_call: TRBV5-1
d_call: NA
clone_size: once
j_call: TRBJ1-1

cdr3_aa: CASSLDPLAGGGYTF
cdr3_nt: TGCGCCAGCAGCTTGGACCCGTTGGCAGGGGGAGGCTACACCTTC
v_call: TRBV5-1
d_call: TRBD1
clone_size: NA
j_call: TRBJ1-2

cdr3_aa: CASSVTSGYQETQYF
cdr3_nt: TGCGCCAGCAGTGTGACTAGCGGGTACCAAGAGACCCAGTACTTC
v_call: TRBV10-2
d_call: TRBD2
clone_size: NA
j_call: TRBJ2-5

cdr3_aa: CATSRADTGVRRNQPQHF
cdr3_nt: TGTGCCACCAGCAGAGCGGATACAGGGGTCCGCCGCAATCAGCCCCAGCATTTT
v_call: TRBV15
d_call: TRBD1
clone_size: NA
j_call: TRBJ1-5

cdr3_aa: CASSDERTGGDYGYTF
cdr3_nt: TGTGCCAGCAGTGACGAGAGGACAGGGGGGGACTATGGCTACACCTTC
v_call: TRBV25-1
d_call: TRBD1
clone_size: NA
j_call: TRBJ1-2

cdr3_aa: CAWTGGNEKLFF
cdr3_nt: TGTGCCTGGACAGGGGGAAATGAAAAACTGTTTTTT
v_call: TRBV30
d_call: TRBD1
clone_size: NA
j_call: TRBJ1-4

cdr3_aa: CASSFRGQITSPLHF
cdr3_nt: TGTGCCAGCAGTTTCAGGGGGCAAATTACCTCACCCCTCCACTTT
v_call: TRBV2
d_call: TRBD1
clone_size: NA
j_call: TRBJ1-6

cdr3_aa: CASSYDRAYSYGYTF
cdr3_nt: TGTGCCAGCAGTTACGACAGGGCCTATAGCTATGGCTACACCTTC
v_call: TRBV6-6
d_call: TRBD1
clone_size: NA
j_call: TRBJ1-2

cdr3_aa: CASSFTPGLTTDTQYF
cdr3_nt: TGTGCCAGCAGCTTTACCCCGGGACTAACCACAGATACGCAGTATTTT
v_call: TRBV7-2
d_call: TRBD2
clone_size: NA
j_call: TRBJ2-3

cdr3_aa: CASSQERQVANYGYTF
cdr3_nt: TGCGCCAGCAGCCAAGAGAGACAGGTCGCTAACTATGGCTACACCTTC
v_call: TRBV4-1
d_call: NA
clone_size: NA
j_call: TRBJ1-2

cdr3_aa: CASSGGQGNQPQHF
cdr3_nt: TGTGCCAGCAGCGGGGGACAGGGCAATCAGCCCCAGCATTTT
v_call: TRBV7-9
d_call: TRBD1
clone_size: NA
j_call: TRBJ1-5

cdr3_aa: CASSLRGQNHEKLFF
cdr3_nt: TGTGCCAGCAGCTTGAGGGGACAGAATCATGAAAAACTGTTTTTT
v_call: TRBV5-6
d_call: TRBD1
clone_size: NA
j_call: TRBJ1-4

cdr3_aa: CAWQGPLRNTIYF
cdr3_nt: TGTGCCTGGCAGGGGCCTCTGAGAAACACCATATATTTT
v_call: TRBV30
d_call: NA
clone_size: NA
j_call: TRBJ1-3

cdr3_aa: CASSTGTGLAKNIQYF
cdr3_nt: TGTGCCAGTAGTACCGGGACAGGGTTAGCCAAAAACATTCAGTACTTC
v_call: TRBV19
d_call: TRBD1
clone_size: NA
j_call: TRBJ2-4

cdr3_aa: CASRNAPLGGSYDYGYTF
cdr3_nt: TGTGCCAGCAGGAACGCCCCACTGGGGGGGAGCTATGACTATGGCTACACCTTC
v_call: TRBV6-4
d_call: NA
clone_size: NA
j_call: TRBJ1-2

cdr3_aa: CASSQDWGQVSDTQYF
cdr3_nt: TGTGCCAGCAGCCAAGATTGGGGACAGGTTTCAGATACGCAGTATTTT
v_call: TRBV14
d_call: TRBD1
clone_size: NA
j_call: TRBJ2-3

cdr3_aa: CASSLAGQASDTQYF
cdr3_nt: TGTGCCAGCAGTTTGGCGGGACAGGCCTCAGATACGCAGTATTTT
v_call: TRBV6-5
d_call: TRBD1
clone_size: NA
j_call: TRBJ2-3

cdr3_aa: CASSLVGTGIYEQYF
cdr3_nt: TGTGCCAGCAGCTTAGTTGGGACAGGCATCTACGAGCAGTACTTC
v_call: TRBV7-8
d_call: TRBD1
clone_size: few
j_call: TRBJ2-7

cdr3_aa: CASRGTEAYEQYF
cdr3_nt: TGTGCCAGCAGGGGGACTGAAGCCTACGAGCAGTACTTC
v_call: TRBV7-9
d_call: NA
clone_size: NA
j_call: TRBJ2-7

cdr3_aa: CATSDQKLAGAGSEQFF
cdr3_nt: TGTGCCACCAGTGATCAGAAACTAGCGGGGGCCGGATCAGAGCAGTTCTTC
v_call: TRBV24-1
d_call: TRBD2
clone_size: NA
j_call: TRBJ2-1

cdr3_aa: CASSLSGVGNQPQHF
cdr3_nt: TGTGCCAGCAGCTTGTCCGGGGTGGGCAATCAGCCCCAGCATTTT
v_call: TRBV5-8
d_call: NA
clone_size: NA
j_call: TRBJ1-5

cdr3_aa: CASREIAGIGAYEQYF
cdr3_nt: TGTGCCAGCAGGGAGATAGCGGGGATCGGCGCCTACGAGCAGTACTTC
v_call: TRBV6-4
d_call: TRBD2
clone_size: NA
j_call: TRBJ2-7

cdr3_aa: CASQTPGGNQPQHF
cdr3_nt: TGTGCCAGTCAGACGCCGGGAGGCAATCAGCCCCAGCATTTT
v_call: TRBV19
d_call: NA
clone_size: NA
j_call: TRBJ1-5

cdr3_aa: CASSFNSNQPQHF
cdr3_nt: TGTGCCAGCAGCTTTAATAGCAATCAGCCCCAGCATTTT
v_call: TRBV7-9
d_call: NA
clone_size: NA
j_call: TRBJ1-5

cdr3_aa: CASSQVAGLDTIYF
cdr3_nt: TGTGCCAGCAGCCAAGTGGCAGGGCTGGACACCATATATTTT
v_call: TRBV3-1/TRBV3-2
d_call: NA
clone_size: NA
j_call: TRBJ1-3